Presented here are 5 T cell receptor beta chains from one specimen sequenced in a study of cytomegalovirus exposure and HLA in healthy donors. The PCR was carried out with 60 Vbeta primers and 13 Jbeta primers. Using immunoSEQ multiplex PCR, the repertoire was profiled, and TCRdb retains in-frame clones only, with some absent. The repertoire consists of roughly 170,000 clones, with roughly 80% occurring once and the leading ten covering 5.5% to 7.5%. The source material was PBMCs. These receptors were taken from a man younger than 40 in good health and CMV-seropositive.

This clone was picked up one time. V gene TRBV5-1 combines with J gene TRBJ1-1; no clear D gene. V gave up 0 bases and J gave up 6 bases, with 12 bases separating them. Germline-derived CDR1 and CDR2 are SGHRS and YFSETQ. The CDR3 extends over 14 amino acids. CDR3 amino acids: CASSLDAGPAEAFF. For the CDR3, the DNA is TGCGCCAGCAGCTTGGACGCGGGTCCGGCTGAAGCTTTCTTT.

The CDR3 spells CASSYAREGYEQYF. The CDR3 nucleotides read TGTGCCAGCAGTTACGCCAGGGAAGGCTACGAGCAGTACTTC. The V and J genes are TRBV6-5 and TRBJ2-7, with D perhaps matching TRBD1 (5 bases). There are 14 residues in the CDR3. V lost 2 bases to trimming and J lost 3 bases, with 11 bases between them. The germline V gene encodes CDR1 MNHEY and CDR2 SVGAGI.

The chain has TRBV7-9 and TRBJ2-7; the D gene is possibly TRBD2 (6 bases). The germline V gene encodes CDR1 SEHNR and CDR2 FQNEAQ (reference sequence). The CDR3 consists of 15 residues. V lost 5 bases, J lost 0 bases, and 14 bases lay in between. In nucleotides, the CDR3 is TGTGCCAGCAGCCCACCTCGGGAGTTCTCCTACGAGCAGTACTTC. Protein product: CASSPPREFSYEQYF.

The J gene is TRBJ2-7, the V gene TRBV10-1; the D is unclear. The CDR3 covers 14 residues. Trimming took 4 bases from V and 4 from J, leaving 14 bases between them. Germline loops: CDR1 WNHNN, CDR2 SYGVQD (reference sequence). The CDR3, as DNA: TGCGCCAGCAGTGCTAGTACGGTGCCGTACGAGCAGTACTTC. Translating gives CASSASTVPYEQYF.

The genes are TRBV2 and TRBJ1-1; D may be TRBD1 (6 bases). CDR3 size: 17 residues. V lost 4 bases and J 0 bases, leaving 18 bases between the germline ends. Germline V lookup: CDR1 SNHLY, CDR2 FYNNEI. The CDR3: CASSGRGGDTLNTEAFF. The CDR3, as DNA: TGTGCCAGCAGTGGAAGGGGGGGGGACACCTTGAACACTGAAGCTTTCTTT. Full variable domain (outside the CDR3, taken from reference TRBV2 and TRBJ1-1): EPEVTQTPSHQVTQMGQEVILRCVPISNHLYFYWYRQILGQKVEFLVSFYNNEISEKSEIFDDQFSVERPDGSNFTLKIRSTKLEDSAMYFCASSGRGGDTLNTEAFFGQGTRLTVV.